This T cell receptor (beta chain) was captured in a study of T cells expressing NK-cell markers. Remarks on this clonotype: Its antigen remains unknown.

TCRdb re-called the 5' RACE reads and gives one entry per CDR3 protein, without DNA. Its clone listing holds some 600,000 distinct CDR3 sequences. This CDR3 has 16 residues. Germline V gives CDR1 SGHVS, CDR2 FQNEAQ. Study-level findings and limits: Researchers report these clonotypes also headed the CD3+CD56-NKG2C+ fraction in a few donors.

Sequencing was carried out using blood T cells: a sorted CD56 or NKG2C T cell subset, CD4+ or CD8+ T cells, or bulk PBMC T cells (not recorded which). V gene TRBV7-8 combines with J gene TRBJ2-5; TCRdb's D call of TRBD1 is untestable without DNA. This sequence was found in a man between 18 and 29 years old in good health. The CDR3 sequence: CASSPGQGLSGKTQYF.